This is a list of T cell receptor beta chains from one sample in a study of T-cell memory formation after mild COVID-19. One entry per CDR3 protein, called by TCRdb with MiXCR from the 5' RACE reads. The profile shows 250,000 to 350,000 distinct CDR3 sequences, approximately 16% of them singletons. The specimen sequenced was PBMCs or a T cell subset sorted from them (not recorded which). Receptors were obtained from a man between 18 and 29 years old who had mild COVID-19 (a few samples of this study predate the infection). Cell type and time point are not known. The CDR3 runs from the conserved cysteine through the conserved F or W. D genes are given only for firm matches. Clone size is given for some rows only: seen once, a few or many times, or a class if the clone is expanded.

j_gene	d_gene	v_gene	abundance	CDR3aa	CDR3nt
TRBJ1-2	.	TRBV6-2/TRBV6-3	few	CASSYSQGSLGYTF	TGTGCCAGCAGTTACTCGCAGGGGTCACTTGGCTACACCTTC
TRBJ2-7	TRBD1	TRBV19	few	CASSIRTGGSYEQYF	TGTGCCAGTAGTATCCGGACAGGGGGCTCCTACGAGCAGTACTTC
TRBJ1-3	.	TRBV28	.	CASSFRGRNTIYF	TGTGCCAGCAGTTTTAGAGGGAGAAACACCATATATTTT
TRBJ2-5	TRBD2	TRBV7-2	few	CASSWGTSGVETQYF	TGTGCCAGCAGCTGGGGGACTAGCGGAGTAGAGACCCAGTACTTC
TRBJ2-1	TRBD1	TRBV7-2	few	CASYYTGGQGSEEQFF	TGTGCCAGCTATTACACCGGGGGACAGGGGTCGGAAGAGCAGTTCTTC
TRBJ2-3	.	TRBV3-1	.	CASSEGVEQYF	TGTGCCAGCTCGGAGGGGGTCGAGCAGTATTTT
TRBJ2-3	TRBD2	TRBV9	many	CASTPGGAITDTQYF	TGTGCCAGCACCCCGGGGGGGGCAATCACAGATACGCAGTATTTT
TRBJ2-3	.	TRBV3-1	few	CASSDTTADTQYF	TGTGCCAGCAGCGATACCACTGCAGATACGCAGTATTTT
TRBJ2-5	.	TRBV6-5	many	CASSSWIDKPKETQYF	TGTGCCAGCAGTTCGTGGATAGACAAGCCTAAGGAGACCCAGTACTTC
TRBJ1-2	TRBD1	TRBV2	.	CASSRDRLYGYTF	TGTGCCAGCAGTAGGGACAGGCTTTATGGCTACACCTTC